This T cell receptor (beta chain) was profiled in a study of cytomegalovirus exposure and HLA in healthy donors (dated by TCRdb to about 2017). Context from the whole study: An earlier analysis of around 600 of the donors reported 250 to 300 Gb of sequence data and more than 90 million unique TCR beta sequences from approximately 180 million T cells. Around 320 gigabases of sequencing data and tens of millions of unique TCR sequences were included in an early release covering roughly 600 HLA-typed donors. Of the roughly 430 genotyped donors, roughly 85% fell in the genetic ancestry cluster associated with self-reported Caucasian donors. The study aimed to test whether cataloging public T cell receptors could reveal signatures of past pathogen exposure. Using immunosequencing, the study profiled T cell repertoires from approximately 700 subjects and related those repertoires to cytomegalovirus serostatus. Besides the first cohort of 666 subjects, a separate validation cohort made up of 95 to 150 different subjects was used. To predict cytomegalovirus infection status, the study combined high-throughput TCR immunosequencing, statistical association of individual TCRs with disease status, and machine learning. In a later analysis, previously published TCR beta repertoires from 666 donors were re-analyzed and high-resolution HLA genotyping was added so that TCR occurrence patterns could be studied. Rather than using new phenotypic data, the later analysis identified candidate immune exposures from TCR beta sequences and from how often those sequences occurred across donors. An earlier analysis of several hundred of the donors used high-throughput TCR beta sequencing to judge whether each TCR beta V gene segment behaved as functional or pseudogenic. Donor age, sex, ethnicity and CMV serostatus were compiled together with the repertoire data. A later genetic analysis used genome-wide SNP genotypes for about 60% of the 666 donors, treating that subset as a discovery cohort. Every discovery cohort repertoire had been produced on one sequencing platform. HLA typing included class I and class II loci at four-digit resolution. The number of typed donors differed by locus: roughly 629-640 for A, B, C, DRB1 and DQB1; approximately 530 for DQA1; approximately 610 for DPA1; and about 450 for DPB1. Several DR-DQ haplotypes were handled as single units for association and clustering because linkage in the cohort was strong. Among 398 genotyped donors of the cohort, an average of approximately 220,000 unique TCR beta nucleotide sequences was sequenced per donor, of which about 19% were non-productive.

In total, 600 or so healthy bone marrow donors made up the cohort. At the time of sampling, every cohort member was nominally healthy, though immune exposures that went unrecorded were likely present. The donor tested CMV seronegative, placing the donor among the 300 to 450 seronegative members of the cohort. Each donor provided a peripheral blood sample, and peripheral blood mononuclear cells were used for TCR beta sequencing. Genomic DNA extraction from the blood cell samples was performed with the Qiagen DNeasy Blood Extraction Kit. This clone was seen a single time. No antigen is known for it. No base-level quality is on record; no much larger clone is a single base apart. What the research found in general, with its limitations: Roughly uniform sequencing depth across donors was assumed in presence/absence analyses, although this assumption may not hold. In a later genetic analysis, a missense DCLRE1C variant was associated with V-gene and J-gene trimming of TCR beta chains, and the association was replicated in an independent cohort. Because the 87-base-pair reads could not distinguish some IMGT-functional V segments, including TRBV6-2 and TRBV6-3, those segments were excluded. CMV serostatus was the only immune exposure information available for the cohort. Assigning TCR associations to individual alleles was difficult when HLA alleles, especially DR and DQ, strongly co-occurred. In a later analysis, several top co-occurrence clusters were reported to appear linked to parvovirus B19, influenza, CMV and Epstein-Barr virus. Compared with the roughly 710-donor mean, donors in an Asian-associated ancestry cluster had fewer N-insertions in productive TCRs, according to a later genetic analysis. In a later analysis, HLA-associated TCR beta chains were found to be more clonally expanded and to have lower generation probabilities than equally common non-associated chains. Cytomegalovirus status was reported to be diagnosed by the classifier with high specificity and sensitivity in both the original and validation cohorts. The study listed 170 or so TCR beta chains as associated with cytomegalovirus. In vitro tests confirmed that a few of the cytomegalovirus-associated TCR beta chains recognize cytomegalovirus antigens. In a later analysis, the rate of TCR association differed among HLA loci, with DRB1 alleles having the most associated TCRs and HLA-C alleles having the fewest. Correlated functional status among segregating V segments might be attributable to linkage disequilibrium, but an unknown experimental factor could not be ruled out. A further reported finding was that TCR beta sequences accurately predicted the HLA-A and HLA-B alleles for most subjects in the first cohort. In a later analysis, most CMV-associated TCR beta chains were found to appear HLA-restricted, with HLA associations seemingly driven largely by CMV exposure. In an earlier analysis of around 600 of the donors, most TCR beta V segments appeared in productive rearrangements about 87% or about 30% of the time, broadly matching IMGT annotations. At a false discovery rate of 0.05, a later analysis linked 16,951 TCR beta sequences to specific HLA alleles. A cluster of highly shared sequence variants was judged likely to represent a technical artifact of the sequencing pipeline. Because HLA typing was unavailable for some donors at each locus, only the typed subset was used in association tests. The authors suggested that the approach could potentially be extended to other disease states and immunological phenotypes. Only TCR beta chains were sequenced in this cohort, and the absence of alpha or paired-chain data limited detectable features. Most TCR sequences were observed very rarely across donors, whereas some public TCRs were present in many individuals. Because counts were too low, about 15 rarely observed V segments, including chromosome 9 orphons, were left out of the earlier analysis of 500 to 650 of the donors.

From its cysteine to its phenylalanine, the CDR3 spans 18 amino acids. Only CDR3 DNA is held: 54 bases, read in frame from base 1. Trimming takes 4 bases off V and 1 base off J; junction bases not matched to a gene: 9. Via the germline V gene (reference sequence), CDR1 is LNHNV and CDR2 YYDKDF. Libraries were constructed by the immunoSEQ multiplex PCR assay. A mixture of 60 forward primers for TCR Vbeta segments and 13 reverse primers for TCR Jbeta segments was used in the multiplex PCR. The CDR3 region of rearranged TCR beta genes was amplified from genomic DNA with a multiplex PCR assay. On the Illumina HiSeq System, the amplified TCR beta libraries were sequenced as 87-base-pair reads. The original methods were these. Across the 500 to 750 repertoires, a later analysis counted some 81 million unique TCR beta chains, some 11 million of which were shared by at least two donors. Raw reads were error-corrected and collapsed into unique sequences by a nearest-neighbor algorithm in which closely related sequences were merged to remove PCR and sequencing errors. CDR3 sequences were aligned to IMGT reference sequences to assign V, D and J gene segments. For a sequence to be retained, a match of at least six nucleotides was required to both a V gene segment and a J gene segment. Rearrangements were classified as productive when the CDR3 lacked stop codons and remained in frame with V and J, and all other rearrangements were classified as non-productive. Following IMGT convention, CDR3 was defined as the stretch from the second conserved V-encoded cysteine up to the conserved J-encoded phenylalanine. The earlier analysis of 450 to 750 of the donors excluded any sequence lacking an unambiguous match to a single V gene segment. An earlier analysis of 587 of the donors classified V segments as functional when productive rearrangements were above 56.7% and as segregating when the standard deviation between donors was above 5%. A statistical classification framework was developed to diagnose cytomegalovirus status using the catalog of TCR beta chain sequences. In a later analysis, TCR nucleotide sequences were compared against IMGT/GENE-DB human TR gene sequences so that V and J genes could be assigned. The TCRdist pipeline was used in a later analysis to assign CDR3 sequences and most-parsimonious VDJ recombination scenarios. A later analysis defined each TCR beta chain by its CDR3 amino acid sequence plus V-gene family, and excluded reads lacking a unique V-gene family. In a later analysis, 450 to 600 highly shared, low-generation-probability nucleotide sequences were removed to address suspected cross-contamination and a sequencing artifact. A later analysis calculated a clonal expansion index for each public chain from normalized within-repertoire ranks of inferred template counts. A later analysis computed generation probabilities with a VDJ recombination model fitted to out-of-frame rearrangements, and checked the results against IGoR. In a later analysis, hypergeometric tests were used to score TCR-TCR, TCR-HLA and TCR-CMV co-occurrence, with a repertoire-size bias correction applied to TCR pairs. A later analysis estimated false discovery rates by permuting HLA or CMV assignments 20 times. In a later analysis, co-occurring TCRs were grouped with DBSCAN, and TCRdist sequence similarity was added when clustering was performed within HLA-allele-positive subsets. Repertoires with fewer than 30,000 or more than 120,000 public chains were left out of co-occurrence clustering, as were about five repertoires with anomalous nucleotide sharing. TCRdb stores this immuneACCESS table with in-frame sequences only. Part of the clones is absent; in the studies checked, under half of the shortfall reflects unresolved V genes, and no reason is known for the rest. V and J calls and clone size are those listed in that table; D and trimming were worked out from the DNA. Across this sample there are 95,000 to 150,000 clones, with around 80% seen only once. The ten most abundant clones make up 0.24% of the sample.

Sequencing input: PBMCs. Recombination connected TRBV15 to TRBJ2-6; 8 bases in the junction line up with TRBD1. The clonotype originates from a man in his forties or fifties in good health and CMV-seronegative. The nucleotide sequence reads as follows: TGTGCCACCAGCATGAGGAACAGGGGGTTGTCTGGGGCCAACGTCCTGACTTTC. The resulting protein is CATSMRNRGLSGANVLTF.